This T cell receptor (beta chain) was identified during a study of cytomegalovirus exposure and HLA in healthy donors. Study details: The platform used for the roughly 120 validation repertoires matched that of the roughly 670 first-cohort repertoires, a later analysis reported.

Some clones are missing from TCRdb's copy, which holds only in-frame ones; the method was immunoSEQ multiplex PCR. Of about 140,000 clones in the sample, 90% to 95% were seen once. Separate from the approximately 720-subject first cohort was the approximately 130-subject validation cohort, to which the donors belonged. Broader study findings: Most TCRs appeared rarely, but some public TCRs recurred in many donors.

Remarks on this clone: The target antigen is unknown.

Per germline, CDR1 MNHEY and CDR2 SVGAGI. The V gene lost 5 bases and the J gene lost 0 bases, with 9 bases spanning the gap. This CDR3 has 14 residues. This clonotype originated in a young man in good health and CMV-seronegative. The chain combines TRBV6-5 with TRBJ2-3; D remains ambiguous. Sequencing used PBMCs. CDR3 sequence: CASSRLDSTDTQYF. CDR3 in DNA: TGTGCCAGCAGTAGACTCGACAGCACAGATACGCAGTATTTT.